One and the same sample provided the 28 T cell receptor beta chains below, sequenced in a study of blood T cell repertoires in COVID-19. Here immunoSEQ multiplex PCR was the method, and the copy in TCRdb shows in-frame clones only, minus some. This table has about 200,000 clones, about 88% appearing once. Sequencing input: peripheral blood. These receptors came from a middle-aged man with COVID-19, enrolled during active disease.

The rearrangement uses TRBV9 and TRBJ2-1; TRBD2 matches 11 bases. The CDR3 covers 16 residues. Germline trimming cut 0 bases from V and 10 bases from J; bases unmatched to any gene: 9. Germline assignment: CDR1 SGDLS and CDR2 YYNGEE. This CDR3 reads CASSVEGTSGYVEQFF. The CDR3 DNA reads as TGTGCCAGCAGCGTAGAGGGGACTAGCGGCTATGTAGAGCAGTTCTTC.

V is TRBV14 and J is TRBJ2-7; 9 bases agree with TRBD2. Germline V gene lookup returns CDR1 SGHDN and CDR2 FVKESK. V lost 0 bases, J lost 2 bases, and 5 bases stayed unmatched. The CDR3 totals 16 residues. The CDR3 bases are TGTGCCAGCAGCCAAGATCCCAGCGGGGGGACCTACGAGCAGTACTTC. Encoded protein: CASSQDPSGGTYEQYF.

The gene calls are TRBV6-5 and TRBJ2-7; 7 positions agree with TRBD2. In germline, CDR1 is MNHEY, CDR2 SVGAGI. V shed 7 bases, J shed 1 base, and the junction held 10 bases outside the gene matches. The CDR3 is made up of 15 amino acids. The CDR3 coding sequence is TGTGCCAGCACCTTAACGCACGGGGGGTCCTACGAGCAGTACTTC. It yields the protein CASTLTHGGSYEQYF.

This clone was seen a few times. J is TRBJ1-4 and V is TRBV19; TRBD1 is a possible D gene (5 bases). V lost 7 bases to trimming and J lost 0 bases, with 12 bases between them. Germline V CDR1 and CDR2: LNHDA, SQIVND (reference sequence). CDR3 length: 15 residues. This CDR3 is CASNLRAATNEKLFF. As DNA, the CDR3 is TGTGCCAGTAACCTCAGGGCTGCAACTAATGAAAAACTGTTTTTT.

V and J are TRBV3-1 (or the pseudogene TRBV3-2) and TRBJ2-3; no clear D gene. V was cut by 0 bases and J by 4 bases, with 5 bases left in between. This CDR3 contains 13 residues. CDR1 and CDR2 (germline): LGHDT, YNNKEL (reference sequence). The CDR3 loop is CASSQDQADTQYF. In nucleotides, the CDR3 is TGTGCCAGCAGCCAAGATCAGGCAGATACGCAGTATTTT.

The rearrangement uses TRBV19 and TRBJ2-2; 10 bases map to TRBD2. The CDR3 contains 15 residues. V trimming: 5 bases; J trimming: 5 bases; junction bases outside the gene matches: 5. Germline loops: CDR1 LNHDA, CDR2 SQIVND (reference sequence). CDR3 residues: CASSGTSDMTGELFF. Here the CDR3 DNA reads TGTGCCAGTAGTGGGACTAGCGACATGACCGGGGAGCTGTTTTTT.

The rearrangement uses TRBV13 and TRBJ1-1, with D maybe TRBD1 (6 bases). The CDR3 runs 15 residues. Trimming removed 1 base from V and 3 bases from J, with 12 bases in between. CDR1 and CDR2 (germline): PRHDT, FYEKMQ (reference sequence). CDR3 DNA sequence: TGTGCCAGCAGCTTAGCCAGGGGCTGGGACACTGAAGCTTTCTTT. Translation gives CASSLARGWDTEAFF.

DNA for the CDR3: TGTGCCAGCAGCGTAGCTAGCGGGGGGGCCGGAGATACGCAGTATTTT. It codes for CASSVASGGAGDTQYF. The chain couples TRBV9 to TRBJ2-3; 12 nucleotides match TRBD2. Germline V lookup: CDR1 SGDLS, CDR2 YYNGEE. J was trimmed by 5 bases and V by 0 bases; bases with no gene match: 4. The CDR3 spans 16 residues.

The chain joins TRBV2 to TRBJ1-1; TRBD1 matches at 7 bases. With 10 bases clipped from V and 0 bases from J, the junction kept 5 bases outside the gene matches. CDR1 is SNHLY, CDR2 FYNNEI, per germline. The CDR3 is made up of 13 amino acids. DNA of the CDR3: TGTGCCACCAGGGGGACATTGAACACTGAAGCTTTCTTT. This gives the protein CATRGTLNTEAFF.

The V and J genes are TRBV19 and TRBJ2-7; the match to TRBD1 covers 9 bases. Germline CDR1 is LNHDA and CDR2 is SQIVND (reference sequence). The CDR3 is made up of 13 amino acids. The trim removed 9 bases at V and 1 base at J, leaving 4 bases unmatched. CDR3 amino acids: CASGTGYSYEQYF. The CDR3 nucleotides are TGTGCCAGCGGGACAGGGTATTCCTACGAGCAGTACTTC.

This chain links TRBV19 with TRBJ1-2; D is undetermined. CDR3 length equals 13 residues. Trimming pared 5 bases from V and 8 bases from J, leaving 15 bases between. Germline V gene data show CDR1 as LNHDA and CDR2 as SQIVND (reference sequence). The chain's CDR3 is CASSPRQGAGYTF. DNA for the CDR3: TGTGCCAGTAGTCCTCGACAAGGCGCAGGCTACACCTTC.

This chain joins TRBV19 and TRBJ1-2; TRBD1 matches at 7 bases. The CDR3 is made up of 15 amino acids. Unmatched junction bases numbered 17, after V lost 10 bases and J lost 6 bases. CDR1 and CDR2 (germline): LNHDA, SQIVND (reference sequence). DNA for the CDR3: TGTGCCACCTCGGACAGGCGTACTTCCATCGATGGCTACACCTTC. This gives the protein CATSDRRTSIDGYTF.

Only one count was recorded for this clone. CDR3 bases: TGTGCCAGCAGCCCGGGAAGCCGTGGAAACACCATATATTTT. It is translated as CASSPGSRGNTIYF. V gene TRBV7-9 combines with J gene TRBJ1-3; D is uncertain. The germline V and J ends were trimmed by 5 bases and 3 bases, with 11 bases remaining between them. This CDR3 is built from 14 residues. Germline V gene sequence: CDR1 SEHNR, CDR2 FQNEAQ (reference sequence).

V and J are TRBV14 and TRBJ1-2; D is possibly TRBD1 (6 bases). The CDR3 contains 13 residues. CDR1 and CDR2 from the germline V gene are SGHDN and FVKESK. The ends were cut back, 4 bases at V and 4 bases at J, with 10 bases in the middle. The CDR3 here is CASSPPRGYGYTF. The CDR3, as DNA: TGTGCCAGCAGCCCCCCCAGGGGCTATGGCTACACCTTC.

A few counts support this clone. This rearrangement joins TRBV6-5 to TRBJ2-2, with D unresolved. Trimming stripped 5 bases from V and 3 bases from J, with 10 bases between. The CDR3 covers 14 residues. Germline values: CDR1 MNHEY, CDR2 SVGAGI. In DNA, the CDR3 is TGTGCCAGCAGTCCCGCGGCAGACACCGGGGAGCTGTTTTTT. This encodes CASSPAADTGELFF.

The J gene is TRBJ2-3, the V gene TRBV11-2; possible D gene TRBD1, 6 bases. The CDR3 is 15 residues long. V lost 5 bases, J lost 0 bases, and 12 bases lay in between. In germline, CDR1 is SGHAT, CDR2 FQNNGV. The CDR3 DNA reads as TGTGCCAGCAGCGGCTGGGACATTAGCACAGATACGCAGTATTTT. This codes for CASSGWDISTDTQYF.

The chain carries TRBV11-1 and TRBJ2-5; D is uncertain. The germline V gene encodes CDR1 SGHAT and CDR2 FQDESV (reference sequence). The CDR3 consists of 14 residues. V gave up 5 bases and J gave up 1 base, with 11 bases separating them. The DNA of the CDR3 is TGTGCCAGCAGCCCTTCTAAATTCCAAGAGACCCAGTACTTC. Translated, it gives CASSPSKFQETQYF.

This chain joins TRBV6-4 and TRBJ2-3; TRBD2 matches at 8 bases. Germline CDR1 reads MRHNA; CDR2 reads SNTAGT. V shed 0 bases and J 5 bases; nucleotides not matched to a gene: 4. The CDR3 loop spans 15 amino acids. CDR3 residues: CASSDSAGVVDTQYF. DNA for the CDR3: TGTGCCAGCAGTGACTCAGCGGGAGTGGTAGATACGCAGTATTTT.

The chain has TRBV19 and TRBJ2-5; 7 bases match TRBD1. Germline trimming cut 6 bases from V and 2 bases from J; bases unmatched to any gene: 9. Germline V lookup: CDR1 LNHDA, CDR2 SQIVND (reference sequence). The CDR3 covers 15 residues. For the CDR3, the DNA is TGTGCCAGTAGCCGGCCCTGGACAGGACAAGAGACCCAGTACTTC. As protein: CASSRPWTGQETQYF.

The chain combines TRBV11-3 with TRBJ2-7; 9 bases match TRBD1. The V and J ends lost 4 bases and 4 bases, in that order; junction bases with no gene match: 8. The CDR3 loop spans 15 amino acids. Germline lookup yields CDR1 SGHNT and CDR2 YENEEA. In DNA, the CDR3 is TGTGCCAGCAGCTCGGGACAGGGCTTTGGATACGAGCAGTACTTC. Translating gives CASSSGQGFGYEQYF. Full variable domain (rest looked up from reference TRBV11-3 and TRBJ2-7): EAGVVQSPRYKIIEKKQPVAFWCNPISGHNTLYWYLQNLGQGPELLIRYENEEAVDDSQLPKDRFSAERLKGVDSTLKIQPAELGDSAVYLCASSSGQGFGYEQYFGPGTRLTVT.

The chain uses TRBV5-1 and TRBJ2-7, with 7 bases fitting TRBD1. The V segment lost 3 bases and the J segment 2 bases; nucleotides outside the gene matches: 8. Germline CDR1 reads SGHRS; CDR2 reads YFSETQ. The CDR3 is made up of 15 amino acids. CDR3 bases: TGCGCCAGCAGCTGGACCGGGACAGAGACCTACGAGCAGTACTTC. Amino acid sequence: CASSWTGTETYEQYF.

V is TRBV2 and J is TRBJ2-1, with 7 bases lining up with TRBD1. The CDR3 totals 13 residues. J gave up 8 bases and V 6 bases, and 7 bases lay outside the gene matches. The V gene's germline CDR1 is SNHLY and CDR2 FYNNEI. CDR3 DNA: TGTGCCAGCAGGTCACAGGGGTTCGATGAGCAGTTCTTC. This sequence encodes CASRSQGFDEQFF. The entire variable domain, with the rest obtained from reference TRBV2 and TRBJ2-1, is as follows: EPEVTQTPSHQVTQMGQEVILRCVPISNHLYFYWYRQILGQKVEFLVSFYNNEISEKSEIFDDQFSVERPDGSNFTLKIRSTKLEDSAMYFCASRSQGFDEQFFGPGTRLTVL.

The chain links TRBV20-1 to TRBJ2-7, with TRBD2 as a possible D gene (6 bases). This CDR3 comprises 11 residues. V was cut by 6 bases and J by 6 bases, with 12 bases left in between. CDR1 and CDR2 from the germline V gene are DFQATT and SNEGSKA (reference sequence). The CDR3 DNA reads TGCAGTGCCGCTCCACTAGCCGAGCAGTACTTC. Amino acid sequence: CSAAPLAEQYF.

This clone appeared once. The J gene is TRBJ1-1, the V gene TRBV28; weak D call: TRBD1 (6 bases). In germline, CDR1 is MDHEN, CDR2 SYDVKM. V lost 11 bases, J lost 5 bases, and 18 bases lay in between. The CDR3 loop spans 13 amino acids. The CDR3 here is CASREGGKTEAFF. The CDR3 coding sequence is TGTGCCTCGAGGGAGGGGGGGAAAACTGAAGCTTTCTTT.

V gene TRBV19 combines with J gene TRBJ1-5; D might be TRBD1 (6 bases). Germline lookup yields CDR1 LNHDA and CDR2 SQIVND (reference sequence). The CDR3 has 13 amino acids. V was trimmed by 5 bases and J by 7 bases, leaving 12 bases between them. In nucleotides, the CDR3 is TGTGCCAGTAGTCAGCAGGGGAGCCAGCCCCAGCATTTT. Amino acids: CASSQQGSQPQHF. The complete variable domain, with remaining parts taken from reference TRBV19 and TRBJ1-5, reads DGGITQSPKYLFRKEGQNVTLSCEQNLNHDAMYWYRQDPGQGLRLIYYSQIVNDFQKGDIAEGYSVSREKKESFPLTVTSAQKNPTAFYLCASSQQGSQPQHFGDGTRLSIL.

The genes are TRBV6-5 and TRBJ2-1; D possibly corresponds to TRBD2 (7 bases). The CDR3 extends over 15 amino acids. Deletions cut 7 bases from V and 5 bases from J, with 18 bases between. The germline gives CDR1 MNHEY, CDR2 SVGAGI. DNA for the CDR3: TGTGCCAGCACCCTCAGCGGGACACAGAACAATGAGCAGTTCTTC. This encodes CASTLSGTQNNEQFF.

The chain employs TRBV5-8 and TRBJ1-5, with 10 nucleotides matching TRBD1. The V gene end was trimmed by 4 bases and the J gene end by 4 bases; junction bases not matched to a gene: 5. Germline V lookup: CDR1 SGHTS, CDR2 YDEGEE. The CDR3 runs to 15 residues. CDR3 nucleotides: TGTGCCAGCAGCCCAGGGACAGGGGCGAATCAGCCCCAGCATTTT. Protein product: CASSPGTGANQPQHF.

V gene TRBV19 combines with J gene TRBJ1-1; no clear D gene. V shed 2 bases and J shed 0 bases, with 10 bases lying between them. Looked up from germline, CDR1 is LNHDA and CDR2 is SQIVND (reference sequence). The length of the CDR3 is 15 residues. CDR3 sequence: CASSISSSMNTEAFF. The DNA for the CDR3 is TGTGCCAGTAGTATATCTTCCAGTATGAACACTGAAGCTTTCTTT.